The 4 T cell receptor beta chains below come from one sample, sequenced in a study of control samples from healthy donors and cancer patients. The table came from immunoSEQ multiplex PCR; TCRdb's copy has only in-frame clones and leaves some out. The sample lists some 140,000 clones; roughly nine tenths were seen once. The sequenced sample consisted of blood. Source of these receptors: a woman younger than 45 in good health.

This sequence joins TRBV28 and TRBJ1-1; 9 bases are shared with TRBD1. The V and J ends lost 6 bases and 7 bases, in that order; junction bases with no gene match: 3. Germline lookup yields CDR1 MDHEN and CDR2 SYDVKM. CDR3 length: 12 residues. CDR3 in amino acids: CASSPDRGEAFF. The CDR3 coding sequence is TGTGCCAGCAGCCCGGACAGGGGTGAAGCTTTCTTT.

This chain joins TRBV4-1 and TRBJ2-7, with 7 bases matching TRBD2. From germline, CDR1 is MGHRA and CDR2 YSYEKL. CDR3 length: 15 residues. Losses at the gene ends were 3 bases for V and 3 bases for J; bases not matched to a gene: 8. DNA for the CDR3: TGCGCCAGCAGCCAGGAACTAGCGACCCTCTACGAGCAGTACTTC. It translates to CASSQELATLYEQYF.

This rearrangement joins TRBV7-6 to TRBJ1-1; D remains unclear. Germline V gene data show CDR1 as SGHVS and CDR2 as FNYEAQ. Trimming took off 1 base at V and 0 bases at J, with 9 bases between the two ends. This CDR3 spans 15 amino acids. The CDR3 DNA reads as TGTGCCAGCAGCTTAGGTGGAGGGCTGAACACTGAAGCTTTCTTT. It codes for CASSLGGGLNTEAFF. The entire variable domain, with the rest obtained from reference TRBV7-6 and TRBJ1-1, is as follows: GAGVSQSPRYKVTKRGQDVALRCDPISGHVSLYWYRQALGQGPEFLTYFNYEAQQDKSGLPNDRFSAERPEGSISTLTIQRTEQRDSAMYRCASSLGGGLNTEAFFGQGTRLTVV.

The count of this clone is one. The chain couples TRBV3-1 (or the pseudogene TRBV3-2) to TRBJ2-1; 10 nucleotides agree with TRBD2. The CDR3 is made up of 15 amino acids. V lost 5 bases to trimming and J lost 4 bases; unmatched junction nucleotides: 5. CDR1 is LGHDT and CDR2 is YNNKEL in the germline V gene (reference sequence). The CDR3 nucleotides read TGTGCCAGCAGCTTAGGACTAGCGGCTTACAATGAGCAGTTCTTC. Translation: CASSLGLAAYNEQFF.